Listed below are T cell receptor beta chains from one sample, sequenced in a study of OX40 agonist ivuxolimab in advanced cancers. TCRdb keeps only in-frame clones here, not all; method: immunoSEQ multiplex PCR. In the table there are around 64,000 clones, around nine tenths of which are singletons. The sequencing used CD4+ or CD8+ T cells sorted from blood, collected in a trial of the OX40 agonist ivuxolimab. The origin of the receptors is an adult with an advanced solid tumor such as melanoma, head and neck, liver or kidney cancer. CDR3s include the opening cysteine and the closing phenylalanine or tryptophan. A D gene is named only where the DNA matches it firmly. Where a row states a size, it is once, few, many or the class of an expanded clone; other rows omit it.

V	J	size	D	DNA	CDR3
TRBV6-6	TRBJ2-7	few	TRBD1	TGTGCCAGCGATACAGGGGTTTACTCCTACGAGCAGTACTTC	CASDTGVYSYEQYF
TRBV12-2	TRBJ2-7	.	.	TGTGCAAGTCGCTTAAGGGACAGGGAGGGGATCGATATCTACGAGCAGTACTTC	CASRLRDREGIDIYEQYF
TRBV19	TRBJ2-1	few	.	TGTGCCAGTAAGGGGGTAGGCTACAATGAGCAGTTCTTC	CASKGVGYNEQFF
TRBV5-6	TRBJ2-5	.	.	TGTGCCAGCAGCTTGACAGGGAGCGAGACCCAGTACTTC	CASSLTGSETQYF
TRBV25-1	TRBJ1-1	once	.	TGTGCCAGCAAGCCGGGACTCTTGAACACTGAAGCTTTCTTT	CASKPGLLNTEAFF
TRBV4-2	TRBJ2-1	.	TRBD2	TGTGCCAGCAGCCAAAGCGTAGGCGGGAGCGGGGATGAGCAGTTCTTC	CASSQSVGGSGDEQFF
TRBV4-2	TRBJ1-4	.	.	TGTGCCAGCAGCCAAGCGGAGGGCGGATCTAATGAAAAACTGTTTTTT	CASSQAEGGSNEKLFF
TRBV19	TRBJ2-1	.	.	TGTGCCAGTACCCCGAGGGGGGATCGTTATGAGCAGTTCTTC	CASTPRGDRYEQFF
TRBV7-9	TRBJ1-2	.	.	TGTGCCAGCAGCCAGGATGGAGGTATGATGAGCTACACCTTC	CASSQDGGMMSYTF
TRBV5-1	TRBJ2-7	.	TRBD1	TGCGCCAGCAGCACTGGGACAGTTGGAACCTACGAGCAGTACTTC	CASSTGTVGTYEQYF
TRBV19	TRBJ2-7	.	.	TGTGCCAGTAGCATCACTAGGGGGTCCGAGCAGTACTTC	CASSITRGSEQYF
TRBV6-5	TRBJ2-5	.	.	TGTGCCAGCAGTTACTTCGGACAGACATACCAAGAGACCCAGTACTTC	CASSYFGQTYQETQYF
TRBV7-9	TRBJ1-4	few	.	TGTGCCAGCAGCTTCGGCAGGGATCGAGGTGTTGAAAAACTGTTTTTT	CASSFGRDRGVEKLFF
TRBV29-1	TRBJ2-1	.	TRBD2	TGCAGCGTGGATACCGGACTAGCGGGTTACAATGAGCAGTTCTTC	CSVDTGLAGYNEQFF
TRBV11-2	TRBJ2-2	few	.	TGTGCCAGCAGCTCCCCCCCAGCGACCGGGGAGCTGTTTTTT	CASSSPPATGELFF
TRBV9	TRBJ2-5	.	TRBD2	TGTGCCAGCAGCGTAGCAGCGGGGGGGCCAGAGACCCAGTACTTC	CASSVAAGGPETQYF
TRBV5-1	TRBJ2-7	once	TRBD2	TGCGCCAGCAGCCGGGTGCTGGGAGGGGAGCAGTACTTC	CASSRVLGGEQYF
TRBV30	TRBJ2-7	few	TRBD1	TGTGCCTGGAGTCGATTGGGTGGACAGGGGGCTTCCGAGCAGTACTTC	CAWSRLGGQGASEQYF
TRBV28	TRBJ2-7	.	TRBD2	TGTGCCAGCAAGAGCGGGGGGCCGTACGAGCAGTACTTC	CASKSGGPYEQYF
TRBV11-1	TRBJ1-3	.	.	TGTGCCAGCAGCACTATCCGGACGGCCTCTGGAAACACCATATATTTT	CASSTIRTASGNTIYF
TRBV9	TRBJ2-5	.	.	TGTGCCAGCAGCGTAGCTGGAGGGGGGGGCCAAGAGACCCAGTACTTC	CASSVAGGGGQETQYF
TRBV29-1	TRBJ1-4	.	.	TGCAGCGCTGGAGGGTCTAATGAAAAACTGTTTTTT	CSAGGSNEKLFF
TRBV20-1	TRBJ2-4	.	.	TGCAGTGCTAGAGATCTTGTCATTCAGTACTTC	CSARDLVIQYF
TRBV18	TRBJ2-2	.	.	TGTGCCAGCTCACCCTTTTCGGGTCGCGGGGAGCTGTTTTTT	CASSPFSGRGELFF
TRBV18	TRBJ1-5	.	.	TGTGCCAGCTCACCAGGGAGCAATCAGCCCCAGCATTTT	CASSPGSNQPQHF
TRBV4-1	TRBJ2-5	few	TRBD2	TGCGCCAGCAGCCCGGGACTAGGGCTAGAGACCCAGTACTTC	CASSPGLGLETQYF
TRBV5-1	TRBJ2-3	.	TRBD1	TGCGCCAGCAGCCGCACTACGGGACAGGGACATAGAGATACGCAGTATTTT	CASSRTTGQGHRDTQYF
TRBV18	TRBJ2-5	.	.	TGTGCCAGCTCACCACGGGTGCTAGGGGAGACCCAGTACTTC	CASSPRVLGETQYF
TRBV13	TRBJ2-3	.	.	TGTGCCAGCAGCTCTGGCACAGATACGCAGTATTTT	CASSSGTDTQYF
TRBV27	TRBJ1-2	.	TRBD1	TGTGCCAGCAGTTTATTGGGGGACAGGGCTAACTATGGCTACACCTTC	CASSLLGDRANYGYTF
TRBV29-1	TRBJ1-2	.	.	TGCAGCGTTGGTGCAGGGGTTGGCGGCTACACCTTC	CSVGAGVGGYTF
TRBV11-2	TRBJ2-5	.	TRBD1	TGTGCCAGCAGCTCACCACAGGCCAGGGGGCGAATAGGGGAGACCCAGTACTTC	CASSSPQARGRIGETQYF
TRBV4-2	TRBJ2-7	.	TRBD1	TGTGCCAGCAGCTCAAGATCGGGACAGGGCACCGAGCAGTACTTC	CASSSRSGQGTEQYF
TRBV10-1	TRBJ2-3	few	.	TGCGCCAGCAGTGAGGGCCACGGGCAAGATACGCAGTATTTT	CASSEGHGQDTQYF
TRBV6-5	TRBJ2-2	once	.	TGTGCCAGCAGTTTGGGGTTCGGAGAGCTGTTTTTT	CASSLGFGELFF
TRBV18	TRBJ1-3	.	.	TGTGCCAGCCGAAACACCCCCGGGACCGATGTCTCTGGAAACACCATATATTTT	CASRNTPGTDVSGNTIYF
TRBV5-1	TRBJ2-1	.	.	TGCGCCAGCAGCTCAGGACCCAAGGGAGGTGAGCAGTTCTTC	CASSSGPKGGEQFF
TRBV9	TRBJ2-1	.	.	TGTGCCAGCAGCGCCGGGACCTCGTACTACAATGAGCAGTTCTTC	CASSAGTSYYNEQFF
TRBV10-2	TRBJ2-7	.	.	TGCGCCAGCAGTGACCCGGGGGACTACGAGCAGTACTTC	CASSDPGDYEQYF
TRBV10-1	TRBJ2-1	.	.	TGCGCCAGCAGGGGCAGCGGGCCGCAGTTCTTC	CASRGSGPQFF